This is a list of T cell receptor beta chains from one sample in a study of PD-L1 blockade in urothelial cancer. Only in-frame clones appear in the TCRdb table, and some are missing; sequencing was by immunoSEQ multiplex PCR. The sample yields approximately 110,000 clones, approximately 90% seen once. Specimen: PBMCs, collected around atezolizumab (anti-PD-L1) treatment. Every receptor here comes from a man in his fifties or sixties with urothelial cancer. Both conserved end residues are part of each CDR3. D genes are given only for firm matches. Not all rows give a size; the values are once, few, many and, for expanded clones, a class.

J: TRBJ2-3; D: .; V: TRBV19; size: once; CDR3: CASSPLSGGNTDTQYF; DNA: TGTGCCAGTAGTCCCCTTTCGGGCGGGAATACAGATACGCAGTATTTT
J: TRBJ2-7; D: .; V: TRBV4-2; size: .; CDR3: CASSQDTGYYEQYF; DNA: TGTGCCAGCAGCCAAGATACAGGATACTACGAGCAGTACTTC
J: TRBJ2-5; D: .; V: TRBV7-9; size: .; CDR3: CASRNSGNKETQYF; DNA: TGTGCCAGCAGAAACTCAGGGAACAAAGAGACCCAGTACTTC
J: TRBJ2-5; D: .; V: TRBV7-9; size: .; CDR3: CASSSLGDQETQYF; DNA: TGTGCCAGCAGCTCCTTGGGAGACCAAGAGACCCAGTACTTC
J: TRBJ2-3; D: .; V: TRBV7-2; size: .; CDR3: CASSLMAGGTADTQYF; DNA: TGTGCCAGCAGCTTAATGGCCGGGGGAACGGCAGATACGCAGTATTTT
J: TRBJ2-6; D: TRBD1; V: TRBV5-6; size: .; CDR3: CASSFVDRVPNVLTF; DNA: TGTGCCAGCAGCTTTGTGGACAGGGTACCCAACGTCCTGACTTTC
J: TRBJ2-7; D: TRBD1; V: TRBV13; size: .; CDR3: CASSSTDRKSSYEQYF; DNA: TGTGCCAGCAGTTCAACGGACAGGAAGAGCTCCTACGAGCAGTACTTC
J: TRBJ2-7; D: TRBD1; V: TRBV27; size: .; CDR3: CASSRFGTGGAISYEQYF; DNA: TGTGCCAGCAGTCGCTTTGGGACAGGGGGCGCCATCTCCTACGAGCAGTACTTC
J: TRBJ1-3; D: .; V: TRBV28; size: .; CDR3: CASTQGARNTIYF; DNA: TGTGCCAGCACCCAAGGGGCTCGAAACACCATATATTTT
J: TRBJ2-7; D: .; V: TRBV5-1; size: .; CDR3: CASSLGRGNYEQYF; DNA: TGCGCCAGCAGCTTGGGACGGGGGAACTACGAGCAGTACTTC
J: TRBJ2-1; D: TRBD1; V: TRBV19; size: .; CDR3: CASSEQGGPRNEQFF; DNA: TGTGCCAGTAGTGAACAGGGGGGACCGCGAAATGAGCAGTTCTTC
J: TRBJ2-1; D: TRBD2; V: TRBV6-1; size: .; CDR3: CASTIAGVRYNEQFF; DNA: TGTGCCAGCACTATAGCGGGGGTCCGATACAATGAGCAGTTCTTC
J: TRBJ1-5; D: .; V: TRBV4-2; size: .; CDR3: CASSLADSSNQPQHF; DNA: TGTGCCAGCAGCCTCGCCGACAGTTCCAATCAGCCCCAGCATTTT
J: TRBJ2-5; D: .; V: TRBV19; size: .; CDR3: CASSNAGNGLETQYF; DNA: TGTGCCAGTAGTAATGCAGGGAATGGTCTAGAGACCCAGTACTTC
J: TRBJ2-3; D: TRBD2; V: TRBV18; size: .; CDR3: CASSPFVLAGSTDTQYF; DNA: TGTGCCAGCTCACCATTCGTGCTAGCGGGGAGCACAGATACGCAGTATTTT
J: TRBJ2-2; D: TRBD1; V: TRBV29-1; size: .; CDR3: CSVEPQGAAGELFF; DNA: TGCAGCGTGGAACCACAGGGGGCGGCCGGGGAGCTGTTTTTT
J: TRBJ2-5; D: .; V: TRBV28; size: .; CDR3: CASSLGREREETQYF; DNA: TGTGCCAGCAGTTTGGGGCGTGAGCGCGAAGAGACCCAGTACTTC
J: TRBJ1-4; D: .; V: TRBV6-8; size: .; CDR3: CASRPTATDKNPNEKLFF; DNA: TGTGCCAGCAGACCCACCGCGACCGACAAAAACCCTAATGAAAAACTGTTTTTT
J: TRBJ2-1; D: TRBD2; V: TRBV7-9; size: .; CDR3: CASSPGQRDLWDEQFF; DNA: TGTGCCAGCAGCCCCGGGCAGCGGGACCTTTGGGATGAGCAGTTCTTC
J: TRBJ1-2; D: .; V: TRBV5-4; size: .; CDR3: CASSLSGGGGDYGYTF; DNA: TGTGCCAGCAGCTTGAGTGGCGGGGGCGGGGACTATGGCTACACCTTC
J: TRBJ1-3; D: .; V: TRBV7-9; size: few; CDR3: CASSLEGLSGGNTIYF; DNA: TGTGCCAGCAGCTTGGAGGGCCTATCGGGGGGAAACACCATATATTTT
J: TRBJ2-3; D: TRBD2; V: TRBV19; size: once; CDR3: CASSTPGGFTDTQYF; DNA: TGTGCCAGTAGTACCCCGGGGGGGTTCACAGATACGCAGTATTTT
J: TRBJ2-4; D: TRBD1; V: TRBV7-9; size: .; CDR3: CASSILDRDVGKNIQYF; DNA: TGTGCCAGCAGCATATTGGACAGGGATGTGGGCAAAAACATTCAGTACTTC
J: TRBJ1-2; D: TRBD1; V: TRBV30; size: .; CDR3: CAWTGQGLYGYTF; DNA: TGTGCCTGGACGGGACAGGGCCTCTATGGCTACACCTTC
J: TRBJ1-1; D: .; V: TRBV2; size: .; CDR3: CASSGEGATEAFF; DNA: TGTGCCAGCAGCGGCGAGGGTGCAACTGAAGCTTTCTTT
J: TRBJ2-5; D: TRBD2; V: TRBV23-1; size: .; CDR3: CARWEGETQYF; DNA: TGCGCCAGGTGGGAGGGGGAGACCCAGTACTTC
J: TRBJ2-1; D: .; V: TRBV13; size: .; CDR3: CASGGAGIRDEQFF; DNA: TGTGCCAGCGGGGGCGCAGGGATCAGGGATGAGCAGTTCTTC
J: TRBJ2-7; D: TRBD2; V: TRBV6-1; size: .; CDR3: CASSEGRLAGGQEQYF; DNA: TGTGCCAGCAGTGAGGGCCGACTAGCGGGGGGGCAGGAGCAGTACTTC
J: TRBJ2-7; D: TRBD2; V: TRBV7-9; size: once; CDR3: CASSLGGGSYEQYF; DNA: TGTGCCAGCAGCTTAGGGGGAGGGTCCTACGAGCAGTACTTC
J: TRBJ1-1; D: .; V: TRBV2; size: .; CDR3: CASSQLGQRNTEAFF; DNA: TGTGCCAGCAGCCAACTCGGACAGAGGAACACTGAAGCTTTCTTT
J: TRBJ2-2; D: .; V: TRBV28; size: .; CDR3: CASRAGRFANTGELFF; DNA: TGTGCCAGCAGAGCGGGCCGGTTCGCGAACACCGGGGAGCTGTTTTTT
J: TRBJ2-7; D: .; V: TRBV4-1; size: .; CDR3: CASSQTGLRGQYF; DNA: TGCGCCAGCAGCCAAACAGGGCTACGAGGGCAGTACTTC
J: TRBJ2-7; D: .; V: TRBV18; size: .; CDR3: CASSPLPTGPRTSYEQYF; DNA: TGTGCCAGCTCACCTCTCCCCACAGGGCCCCGGACCTCCTACGAGCAGTACTTC
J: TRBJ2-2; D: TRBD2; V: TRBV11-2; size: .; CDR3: CASSLGLARTGELFF; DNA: TGTGCCAGCAGCTTGGGACTAGCGAGAACCGGGGAGCTGTTTTTT
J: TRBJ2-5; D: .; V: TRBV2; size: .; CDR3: CASSGGGSYETQYF; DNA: TGTGCCAGCAGTGGAGGGGGTAGCTATGAGACCCAGTACTTC
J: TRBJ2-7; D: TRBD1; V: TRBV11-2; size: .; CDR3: CASSLGQGSPYEQYF; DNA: TGTGCCAGCAGCCTCGGACAGGGGAGTCCCTACGAGCAGTACTTC
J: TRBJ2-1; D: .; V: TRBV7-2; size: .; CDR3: CASSSATDFNNEQFF; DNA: TGTGCCAGCAGCTCGGCGACGGACTTTAACAATGAGCAGTTCTTC
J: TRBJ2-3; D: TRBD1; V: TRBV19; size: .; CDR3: CASRTGVITDTQYF; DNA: TGTGCCAGCCGGACAGGGGTCATTACAGATACGCAGTATTTT